The clone carrying this TCR beta chain has a single count. This CDR3 contains 15 residues. With 3 bases removed from V and 0 bases from J, the gap between germline ends came to 9 bases. One entry per CDR3 protein results from TCRdb running MiXCR on the 5' RACE reads. The sample consists of some 270,000 distinct CDR3 sequences, under 35% of them appearing once. The data stem from a study of CD8 T cells in ankylosing spondylitis. What was sequenced was blood, either unsorted or a sorted T cell fraction (not recorded which). The genes are TRBV12-3 or TRBV12-4 and TRBJ1-5, with D maybe TRBD1 (5 bases). This TCR was sampled from a male donor with ankylosing spondylitis or in good health (not recorded which). The CDR3 DNA follows: TGTGCCAGCAGTTTGGGGGACTATAGCAATCAGCCCCAGCATTTT. Translated, it gives CASSLGDYSNQPQHF.